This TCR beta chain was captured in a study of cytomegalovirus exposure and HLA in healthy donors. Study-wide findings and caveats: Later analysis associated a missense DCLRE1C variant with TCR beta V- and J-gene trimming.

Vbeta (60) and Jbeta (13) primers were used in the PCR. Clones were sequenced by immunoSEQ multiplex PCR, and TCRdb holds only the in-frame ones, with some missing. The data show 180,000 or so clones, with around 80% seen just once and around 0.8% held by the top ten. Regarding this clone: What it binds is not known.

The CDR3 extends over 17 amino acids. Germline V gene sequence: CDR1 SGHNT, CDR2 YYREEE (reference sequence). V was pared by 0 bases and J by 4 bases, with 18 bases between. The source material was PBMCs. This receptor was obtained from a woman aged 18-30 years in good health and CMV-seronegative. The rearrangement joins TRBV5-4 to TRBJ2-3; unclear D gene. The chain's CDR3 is CASSLAGTPGWPDTQYF. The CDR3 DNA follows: TGTGCCAGCAGCTTGGCTGGTACACCCGGGTGGCCAGATACGCAGTATTTT.